The 16 T cell receptor beta chains given below trace back to one sample, sequenced in a study of blood T cell repertoires in COVID-19. Using immunoSEQ multiplex PCR, the repertoire was profiled, and TCRdb retains in-frame clones only, with some absent. The sample yields about 280,000 clones, 86% seen once. The sample consisted of peripheral blood. The receptors shown here come from a woman in her 70s with COVID-19, enrolled during active disease.

The V call is TRBV20-1, the J call TRBJ1-2; a possible D gene is TRBD1 (5 bases). The germline V and J ends were trimmed by 6 bases and 4 bases, with 15 bases remaining between them. The germline gives CDR1 DFQATT, CDR2 SNEGSKA (reference sequence). The CDR3 consists of 13 residues. The CDR3 loop reads CSASGDSFYGYTF. CDR3 sequence (DNA): TGCAGTGCCAGTGGCGACAGCTTCTATGGCTACACCTTC.

The chain employs TRBV18 and TRBJ1-6; D perhaps matches TRBD1 (5 bases). CDR3 length: 14 amino acids. Germline loops: CDR1 KGHSH, CDR2 LQKENI. Trimming took off 3 bases at V and 14 bases at J, with 17 bases between the two ends. CDR3 protein: CASSPGHTTLSLHF. The CDR3 DNA is TGTGCCAGCTCACCCGGACACACTACCCTGTCCCTCCACTTT.

This chain links TRBV10-3 with TRBJ2-2, with TRBD2 matching over 14 bases. CDR1 and CDR2 (germline): ENHRY, SYGVKD. The ends lost 0 bases at V and 4 bases at J; junction bases unmatched: 4. This CDR3 comprises 18 residues. In DNA form, the CDR3 reads TGTGCCATCAGTGAGTCGAGACTAGCGGGGGGGCTCACCGGGGAGCTGTTTTTT. It is translated as CAISESRLAGGLTGELFF.

The rearrangement joins TRBV24-1 to TRBJ1-2; the D gene is possibly TRBD1 (5 bases). Germline loops: CDR1 KGHDR, CDR2 SFDVKD. The CDR3 sequence is 14 residues long. Trimming took off 4 bases at V and 7 bases at J, with 15 bases between the two ends. The CDR3 DNA follows: TGTGCCACCAGTGACCCCGGGACTGCCAGTGGCTACACCTTC. Its translation: CATSDPGTASGYTF.

The V call is TRBV27, the J call TRBJ2-7, with 10 bases fitting TRBD1. Trimming took 2 bases from V and 6 from J; bases not matched to a gene: 7. The CDR3 is 15 amino acids. The germline CDR1 and CDR2 sequences are MNHEY and SMNVEV (reference sequence). The CDR3 protein is CASSLRRDRGGEQYF. In DNA form, the CDR3 reads TGTGCCAGCAGTTTAAGACGGGACAGGGGAGGCGAGCAGTACTTC.

The chain recombines TRBV7-9 with TRBJ1-1; D is unresolved. This CDR3 contains 15 residues. In germline, CDR1 is SEHNR, CDR2 FQNEAQ (reference sequence). Between the trimmed V and J ends, which lost 0 bases and 0 bases, there was a span of 8 bases. The CDR3 loop reads CASSLAEFMNTEAFF. The CDR3 nucleotides are TGTGCCAGCAGCTTAGCGGAGTTCATGAACACTGAAGCTTTCTTT.

The chain recombines TRBV28 with TRBJ1-3, with D unclear. With 3 bases removed from V and 0 bases from J, the gap between germline ends came to 9 bases. CDR3 length equals 15 residues. The V gene's germline CDR1 is MDHEN and CDR2 SYDVKM. For the CDR3, the DNA is TGTGCCAGCAGTTTCTCCCTAGGCTCTGGAAACACCATATATTTT. Its protein is CASSFSLGSGNTIYF.

This sequence joins TRBV5-1 and TRBJ1-3, with D tentatively TRBD1 (6 bases). The CDR3 covers 13 residues. Germline-derived CDR1 and CDR2 are SGHRS and YFSETQ. V was cut by 1 base and J by 7 bases, with 9 bases left in between. CDR3 residues: CASSLLGGNTIYF. CDR3 nucleotide sequence: TGCGCCAGCAGCTTGCTAGGGGGTAACACCATATATTTT.

This rearrangement joins TRBV28 to TRBJ1-2; the match to TRBD1 covers 11 bases. Germline trimming cut 3 bases from V and 4 bases from J; bases unmatched to any gene: 10. Germline V lookup: CDR1 MDHEN, CDR2 SYDVKM. The CDR3 has 17 residues. The CDR3 DNA sequence: TGTGCCAGCAGTTTGGAGGACAGGGGGCTAAGGGTCTATGGCTACACCTTC. This encodes CASSLEDRGLRVYGYTF.

This clone was recorded once. The CDR3 loop is CASSSRRGETQYF. The DNA for the CDR3 is TGTGCCAGCAGCTCCCGACGGGGGGAGACCCAGTACTTC. The V call is TRBV7-2, the J call TRBJ2-5, with D possibly matching TRBD2 (6 bases). Germline CDR1 is SGHTA and CDR2 is FQGNSA. This CDR3 is built from 13 residues. V was clipped by 4 bases and J by 5 bases, with 11 bases between them. The whole variable domain, filled in from reference TRBV7-2 and TRBJ2-5, reads GAGVSQSPSNKVTEKGKDVELRCDPISGHTALYWYRQSLGQGLEFLIYFQGNSAPDKSGLPSDRFSAERTGGSVSTLTIQRTQQEDSAVYLCASSSRRGETQYFGPGTRLLVL.

This clone was counted a single time. The V gene is TRBV5-4, the J gene TRBJ2-1; D possibly corresponds to TRBD2 (7 bases). The CDR3 length is 16 residues. V gave up 2 bases and J gave up 0 bases, with 12 bases separating them. The V gene's germline CDR1 is SGHNT and CDR2 YYREEE (reference sequence). The CDR3 region is CASSLGGAVSYNEQFF. CDR3 in DNA: TGTGCCAGCAGCTTAGGGGGGGCCGTCTCCTACAATGAGCAGTTCTTC.

This chain links TRBV18 with TRBJ1-1, with TRBD1 identical over 9 bases. Germline CDR1 and CDR2: KGHSH and LQKENI. Trimming removed 2 bases from V and 4 bases from J; junction bases left unmatched: 5. CDR3 length equals 15 residues. CDR3 region: CASSPVPTGGTEAFF. The CDR3 nucleotides are TGTGCCAGCTCACCAGTTCCGACAGGGGGCACTGAAGCTTTCTTT.

This chain connects TRBV18 to TRBJ1-1, with 12 bases matching TRBD1. The CDR3 spans 15 residues. Trimming took 4 bases from V and 5 from J; bases not matched to a gene: 5. Germline V gives CDR1 KGHSH, CDR2 LQKENI. The DNA for the CDR3 is TGTGCCAGCTCACTTGGGACAGGGGGCATTACTGAAGCTTTCTTT. Protein: CASSLGTGGITEAFF. The entire variable domain, with the rest obtained from reference TRBV18 and TRBJ1-1, is as follows: NAGVMQNPRHLVRRRGQEARLRCSPMKGHSHVYWYRQLPEEGLKFMVYLQKENIIDESGMPKERFSAEFPKEGPSILRIQQVVRGDSAAYFCASSLGTGGITEAFFGQGTRLTVV.

The chain recombines TRBV30 with TRBJ1-2; D remains unclear. CDR1 and CDR2 (germline): GTSNPN, SVGIG (reference sequence). Trimming removed 4 bases from V and 0 bases from J, with 15 bases in between. This CDR3 is 15 amino acids long. CDR3 loop: CAWIRTRQANYGYTF. CDR3 DNA sequence: TGTGCCTGGATTAGGACTCGGCAAGCTAACTATGGCTACACCTTC.

J is TRBJ2-1 and V is TRBV4-2, with 8 bases that match TRBD2. Germline assignment: CDR1 LGHNA and CDR2 YNFKEQ. The J segment lost 0 bases and the V segment lost 3 bases, leaving 10 bases of the junction unmatched. This CDR3 region has 18 residues. The CDR3 protein is CASSQKTMAGGSYNEQFF. CDR3 sequence (DNA): TGTGCCAGCAGCCAGAAAACCATGGCGGGGGGCTCCTACAATGAGCAGTTCTTC.

This clone has only one observation. This chain joins TRBV18 and TRBJ2-2; a weak D match, TRBD2 (6 bases). The V end lost 2 bases, the J end lost 2 bases, and 12 bases lay between the germline ends. Germline V gene data show CDR1 as KGHSH and CDR2 as LQKENI. The CDR3 has 16 amino acids. This chain's CDR3 is CASSPDRGSNTGELFF. CDR3 DNA sequence: TGTGCCAGCTCACCAGACCGGGGGAGTAACACCGGGGAGCTGTTTTTT.